Presented here are 12 T cell receptor beta chains from one specimen sequenced in a study of control samples from healthy donors and cancer patients. Clones were read by immunoSEQ multiplex PCR, and TCRdb kept only the in-frame ones, dropping some. The data show 40,000 to 45,000 clones, with more than 65% seen just once and roughly a sixth held by the top ten. Sequencing was done on a sample of formalin-fixed, paraffin-embedded tissue. The receptors were gathered from a male donor with melanoma.

This clone occurred a few times. The chain is built from TRBV28 and TRBJ2-7; D not certain. CDR3 length: 12 amino acids. Germline CDR1 is MDHEN and CDR2 is SYDVKM. V was pared by 1 base and J by 7 bases, with 8 bases between. The CDR3 DNA reads as TGTGCCAGCAGTTTATATGATGGGGAGCAGTACTTC. Its translation: CASSLYDGEQYF.

V and J are TRBV2 and TRBJ1-1; TRBD1 matches 9 bases. Germline CDR1 reads SNHLY; CDR2 reads FYNNEI. Losses at the gene ends were 7 bases for V and 0 bases for J; bases not matched to a gene: 3. The CDR3 has 14 residues. The CDR3 loop is CASTGQGVNTEAFF. In DNA form, the CDR3 reads TGTGCCAGCACGGGACAGGGAGTGAACACTGAAGCTTTCTTT.

Only one count was recorded for this clone. This chain uses TRBV10-1 with TRBJ1-1; D is undetermined. CDR3 length: 14 residues. Germline loops: CDR1 WNHNN, CDR2 SYGVQD (reference sequence). V was pared by 0 bases and J by 1 base, with 6 bases between. CDR3 coding DNA: TGCGCCAGCAGTGAGTCGACCTCGAACACTGAAGCTTTCTTT. Protein sequence: CASSESTSNTEAFF.

This rearrangement joins TRBV2 to TRBJ2-7; D gene unclear. Trimming took off 5 bases at V and 1 base at J, with 12 bases between the two ends. Germline V gene data show CDR1 as SNHLY and CDR2 as FYNNEI. This CDR3 region has 14 residues. CDR3 sequence (DNA): TGTGCCAGCAGTCTGTACTACGAATCCTACGAGCAGTACTTC. This translates into CASSLYYESYEQYF.

This clone was observed once. The genes are TRBV29-1 and TRBJ2-7; TRBD2 is a possible D gene (6 bases). V lost 0 bases and J lost 9, with 18 bases in between. The CDR3 is 14 amino acids. The germline V gene encodes CDR1 SQVTM and CDR2 ANQGSEA. In DNA, the CDR3 is TGCAGCGTTGAAGATGACGGGGGTGTTACGAGGCAGTACTTC. Its protein is CSVEDDGGVTRQYF.

This clone was counted only a few times. V gene TRBV28 combines with J gene TRBJ1-6; tentatively, D is TRBD1 (5 bases). The CDR3 runs to 13 residues. Germline CDR1 MDHEN, CDR2 SYDVKM. The V end lost 6 bases, the J end lost 7 bases, and 10 bases lay between the germline ends. In nucleotides, the CDR3 is TGTGCCAGCAGAACGGGACTAAATTCACCCCTCCACTTT. Its protein product is CASRTGLNSPLHF.

The rearrangement joins TRBV7-2 to TRBJ2-3; a possible D gene is TRBD2 (7 bases). Looked up from germline, CDR1 is SGHTA and CDR2 is FQGNSA. Trimming left V 3 bases short and J 3 bases short, with 19 bases between. The CDR3 runs to 17 residues. CDR3 DNA sequence: TGTGCCAGCAGCTTTGGGGCCAGGGGAGGGGGAACAGATACGCAGTATTTT. Translating it yields CASSFGARGGGTDTQYF.

DNA of the CDR3: TGTGCCACACCGCGGTTTACGCAGTATTTT. This sequence encodes CATPRFTQYF. This chain uses TRBV6-8 with TRBJ2-3; D not resolved. CDR3 length: 10 amino acids. Germline V gene sequence: CDR1 MNHGY, CDR2 SAAAGT. Trimming removed 10 bases from V and 8 bases from J, with 10 bases in between.

The chain combines TRBV28 with TRBJ2-7, with TRBD2 matching over 11 bases. Unmatched junction bases numbered 9, after V lost 6 bases and J lost 2 bases. Germline CDR1 MDHEN, CDR2 SYDVKM. CDR3 size: 16 residues. In DNA form, the CDR3 reads TGTGCCAGCAGCCGCGGGGGACTAGCGGATACCTACGAGCAGTACTTC. Its protein is CASSRGGLADTYEQYF.

The chain uses TRBV20-1 and TRBJ2-7, with D possibly matching TRBD2 (5 bases). CDR1 and CDR2 from the germline V gene are DFQATT and SNEGSKA (reference sequence). CDR3 length equals 11 residues. V gave up 6 bases and J gave up 2 bases, with 8 bases separating them. The CDR3: CSATEAYEQYF. The CDR3, as DNA: TGCAGTGCCACGGAGGCCTACGAGCAGTACTTC.

The chain combines TRBV28 with TRBJ2-1; 8 bases align to TRBD2. The trim removed 4 bases at V and 0 bases at J, leaving 14 bases unmatched. The CDR3 extends over 19 amino acids. Germline V CDR1 and CDR2: MDHEN, SYDVKM. CDR3 sequence (DNA): TGTGCCAGCAGTTCTACCACCTCTAGCGGGCCCCACTCCTACAATGAGCAGTTCTTC. Its protein is CASSSTTSSGPHSYNEQFF.

As for this clone: Other DNA sequences from this sample encode an identical CDR3 as well. The J gene is TRBJ2-3, the V gene TRBV6-1; D call uncertain. Germline lookup yields CDR1 MNHNS and CDR2 SASEGT. This CDR3 has 11 residues. Trimming pared 3 bases from V and 2 bases from J, leaving 0 bases between. The CDR3 here is CASSDTDTQYF. CDR3 nucleotides: TGTGCCAGCAGTGACACAGATACGCAGTATTTT.